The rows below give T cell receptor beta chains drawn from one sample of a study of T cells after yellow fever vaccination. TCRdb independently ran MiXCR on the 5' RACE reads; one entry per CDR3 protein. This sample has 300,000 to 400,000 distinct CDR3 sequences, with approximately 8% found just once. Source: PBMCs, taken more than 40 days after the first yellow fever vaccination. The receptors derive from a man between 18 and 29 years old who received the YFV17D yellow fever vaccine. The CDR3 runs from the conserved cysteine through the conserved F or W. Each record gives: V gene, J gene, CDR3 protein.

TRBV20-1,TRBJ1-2,CSARDRANYGYTF
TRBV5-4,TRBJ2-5,CASRPRTSGAGGTQYF
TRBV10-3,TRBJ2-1,CAIRELAGGSPRNEQFF
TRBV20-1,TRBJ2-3,CSGGGSKDTQYF
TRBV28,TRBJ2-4,CASSFWGAKNIQYF
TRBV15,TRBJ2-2,CATSTGLAGSNTGELFF
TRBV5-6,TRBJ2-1,CASSPTGDEQFF
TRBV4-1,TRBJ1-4,CASSAGTGGWKTNEKLFF
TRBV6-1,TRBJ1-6,CASRGTVGINSPLHF
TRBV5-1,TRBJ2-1,CASSFGLSNEQFF
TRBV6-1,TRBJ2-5,CASRPGWDRGTQETQYF
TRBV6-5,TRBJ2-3,CASSYRRLARSDDTQYF
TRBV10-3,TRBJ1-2,CAISNPDGNYGYTF
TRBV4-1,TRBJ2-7,CASSLRDRESYEQYF
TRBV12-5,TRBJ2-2,CASGRGQPNTGELFF
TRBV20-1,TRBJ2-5,CSATGNGDQYF
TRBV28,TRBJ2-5,CASSLDRGGGETQYF
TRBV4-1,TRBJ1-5,CASSPRWGGSNQPQHF
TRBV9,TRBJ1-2,CASSATGVGYTF
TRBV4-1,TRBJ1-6,CASSQARAADSPLHF
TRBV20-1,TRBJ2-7,CSARAQISSYEQYF
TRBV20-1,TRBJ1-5,CSAGSGDQPQHF
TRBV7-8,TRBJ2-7,CASSQEGQGSYEQYF
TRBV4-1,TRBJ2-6,CASSRTSGANVLTF
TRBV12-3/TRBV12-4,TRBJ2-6,CASSYSGANVLTF
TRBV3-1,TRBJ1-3,CASSLSGYGNTIYF
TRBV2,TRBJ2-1,CASSVGGEYNEQFF
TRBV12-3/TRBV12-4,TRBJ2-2,CASRRTGYTGELFF
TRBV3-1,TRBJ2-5,CASSHRGQETQYF
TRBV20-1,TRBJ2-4,CSASSGQGAKNIQYF
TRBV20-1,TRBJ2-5,CSARSSQETQYF
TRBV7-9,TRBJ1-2,CASSLDLHGYTF
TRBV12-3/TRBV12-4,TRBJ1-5,CASSLDRGGNQPQHF
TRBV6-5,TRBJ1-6,CASSYPFAYNSPLHF
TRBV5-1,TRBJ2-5,CASSPGPPQETQYF
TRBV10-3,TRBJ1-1,CAISESTQGTNTEAFF
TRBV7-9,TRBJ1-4,CASSRTDEKLFF
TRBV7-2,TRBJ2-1,CASSKPRSGGLYNEQFF
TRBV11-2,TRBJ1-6,CASSGPADNSPLHF
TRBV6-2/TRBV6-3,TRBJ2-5,CASSYKETQYF
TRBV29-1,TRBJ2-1,CSVDGGLGGYNEQFF
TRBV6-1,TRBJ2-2,CASTAANTGELFF
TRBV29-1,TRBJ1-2,CAGTGASYGYTF